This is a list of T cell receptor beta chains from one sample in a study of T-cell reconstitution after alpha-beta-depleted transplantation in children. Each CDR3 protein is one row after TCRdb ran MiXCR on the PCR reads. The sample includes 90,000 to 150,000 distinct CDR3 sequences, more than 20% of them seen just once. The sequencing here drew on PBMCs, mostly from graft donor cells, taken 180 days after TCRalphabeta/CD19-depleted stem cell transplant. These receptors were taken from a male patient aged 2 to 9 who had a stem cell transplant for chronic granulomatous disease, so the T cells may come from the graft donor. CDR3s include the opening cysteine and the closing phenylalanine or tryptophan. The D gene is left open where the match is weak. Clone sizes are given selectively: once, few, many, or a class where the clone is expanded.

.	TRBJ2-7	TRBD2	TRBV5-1	TGCGCCAGCAGCTTGGGAGCGACTAGCGGGGAGCAGTACTTC	CASSLGATSGEQYF
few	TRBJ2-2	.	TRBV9	TGTGCCAGCAGCCCTAGGGGATCAGGGGACACCGGGGAGCTGTTTTTT	CASSPRGSGDTGELFF
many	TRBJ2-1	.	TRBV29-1	TGCAGCGTTGACGGCCGGATGAGCTCCTACAATGAGCAGTTCTTC	CSVDGRMSSYNEQFF
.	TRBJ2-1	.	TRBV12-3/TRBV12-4	TGTGCCAGCAGTATCGAGAGTTTAATCTACAATGAGCAGTTCTTC	CASSIESLIYNEQFF
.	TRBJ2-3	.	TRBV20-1	TGCAGTGCTACTGGGTGGCCCGCCGGTACGCAGTATTTT	CSATGWPAGTQYF
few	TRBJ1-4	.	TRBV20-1	TGCAGTGCTAGTTGGGTTATTAATGAAAAACTGTTTTTT	CSASWVINEKLFF
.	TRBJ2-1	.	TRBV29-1	TGCAGCGTTGAAGGGTTATTCCAGGCGGGCTACAATGAGCAGTTCTTC	CSVEGLFQAGYNEQFF
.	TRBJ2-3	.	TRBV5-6	TGTGCCAGGGGCCCCGGGCTACCCTGCACAGATACGCAGTATTTT	CARGPGLPCTDTQYF
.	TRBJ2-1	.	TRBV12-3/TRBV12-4	TGTGCCAGCACTAAATATGGACCCGGCAATGAGCAGTTCTTC	CASTKYGPGNEQFF
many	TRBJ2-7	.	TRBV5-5	TGTGCCAGCAGGTCAACAAGCTACGAGCAGTACTTC	CASRSTSYEQYF
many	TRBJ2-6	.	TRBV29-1	TGCAGCGTTGGGGAAGAGGTTGGCAGGCGCGTCGCCAACGTCCTGACTTTC	CSVGEEVGRRVANVLTF
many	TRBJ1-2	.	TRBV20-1	TGCAGTGCTAGGGACAGCTATGGCTACACCTTC	CSARDSYGYTF
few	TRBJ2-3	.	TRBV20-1	TGCAGTGCTAGCGGTAGGCCGACAGATACGCAGTATTTT	CSASGRPTDTQYF
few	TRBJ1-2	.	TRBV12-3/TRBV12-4	TGTGCCAGCAGTTTCCCCGCTAACTATGGCTACACCTTC	CASSFPANYGYTF
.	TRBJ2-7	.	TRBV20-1	TGCAGTGCTAGAGTCGCGGACCGGGGAACCTACGAGCAGTACTTC	CSARVADRGTYEQYF
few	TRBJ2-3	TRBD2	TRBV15	TGTGCCACCAGCAGGGGAGGGCCCCTAGGAGGCACAGATACGCAGTATTTT	CATSRGGPLGGTDTQYF
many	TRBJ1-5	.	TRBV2	TGTGCCAGCACCCCGGCGGGCAATCAGCCCCAGCATTTT	CASTPAGNQPQHF
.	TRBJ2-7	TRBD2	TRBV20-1	TGCAGTGGCAGCGGGGGCTTGGTCTACGAGCAGTACTTC	CSGSGGLVYEQYF
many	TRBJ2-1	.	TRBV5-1	TGCGCCAGCAGCCTTATCGGGACCGCGAGCTCCTACAATGAGCAGTTCTTC	CASSLIGTASSYNEQFF
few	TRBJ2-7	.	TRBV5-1	TGCGCCAGCAGCCCCAGGACCGGCGGCTCCTACGAGCAGTACTTC	CASSPRTGGSYEQYF
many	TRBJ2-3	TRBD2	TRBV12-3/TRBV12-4	TGTGCCAGCAGTTTAGACATTCGCGGGACTAGCGGGTCTAGCACAGATACGCAGTATTTT	CASSLDIRGTSGSSTDTQYF
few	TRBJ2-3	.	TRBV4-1	TGCGCCAGCAGCCAAGGGCCCCGGGATACGCAGTATTTT	CASSQGPRDTQYF
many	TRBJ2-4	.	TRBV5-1	TGCGCCAGCAGCTTGGCCCTTATTGGAACCAAAAACATTCAGTACTTC	CASSLALIGTKNIQYF
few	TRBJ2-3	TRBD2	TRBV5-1	TGCGCCAGCAGCCCTAGGGACTACCCCACGAGCACAGATACGCAGTATTTT	CASSPRDYPTSTDTQYF
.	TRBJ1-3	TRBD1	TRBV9	TGTGCCAGCAGCGGCCGTGACAGGGGTACTCATTCTGGAAACACCATATATTTT	CASSGRDRGTHSGNTIYF
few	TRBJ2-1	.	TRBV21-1	TGTGCCAGCAGCCGTGGACAGGGGAGCGATGAGCAGTTCTTC	CASSRGQGSDEQFF
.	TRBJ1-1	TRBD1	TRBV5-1	TGCGCCAGCAGCTTGGGACTACCGGGACAGGGGGCTGCTGAAGCTTTCTTT	CASSLGLPGQGAAEAFF
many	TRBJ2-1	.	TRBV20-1	TGCAGTGCTCCCAATCCTTACAATGAGCAGTTCTTC	CSAPNPYNEQFF
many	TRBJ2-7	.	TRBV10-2	TGCGCCAGCCGGAACAAGTCCTACGAGCAGTACTTC	CASRNKSYEQYF
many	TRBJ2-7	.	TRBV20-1	TGCAGTGCCCCCAGGAGGTCCCTTGACTACGAGCAGTACTTC	CSAPRRSLDYEQYF